This TCR beta chain was recorded in a study of graft-versus-host responses after intestinal transplantation. With respect to this clone: Its matching antigen is unknown.

Trimming left V 3 bases short and J 1 base short, with 19 bases between. CDR3 length equals 17 residues. CDR1 and CDR2 (germline): MDHEN, SYDVKM. Study-level findings and limits: Recipient marrow harbored GvH clones, some of which surfaced first in ileum or blood. Across patients carrying graft-donor T cell macrochimerism, allografts held high graft-versus-host to host-versus-graft clonal ratios. Maximum circulating GvH clone levels tracked with early post-transplant HvG decreases.

The method was immunoSEQ multiplex PCR; TCRdb's version includes in-frame clones alone and lacks a portion of them. The sample has some 16,000 clones, 75% to 90% seen once. The V gene is TRBV28, the J gene TRBJ2-7, with D possibly being TRBD2 (5 bases). This clonotype was sampled from a human patient who received an intestinal transplant, so some T cells may come from the graft donor. The source was PBMCs, collected approximately 110 days after intestinal transplant. CDR3 in DNA: TGTGCCAGCAGTTTCACCAAAAGGAGGTCACTATCCTACGAGCAGTACTTC. Its translation is CASSFTKRRSLSYEQYF.